The table lists the clone carrying this T cell receptor (beta chain) with a count of one. What it binds is unknown. The data derive from a study of T cell responses to AZD1222 COVID-19 vaccine. Study findings and constraints: Donors were chiefly white British, with a greater number of females, and clonal diversity was perhaps underestimated.

Data came from immunoSEQ multiplex PCR; TCRdb stores just in-frame clones and leaves some out. This sample has 140,000 to 150,000 clones, with nearly 95% found just once. The TCR sequence derives from an adult in good health. Sequences were derived from peripheral blood, sampled on day 0 of AZD1222 vaccination.

CDR3 region: CASTDSGGIYNSPLHF. The CDR3 coding sequence is TGTGCCAGCACCGACAGTGGAGGGATCTATAATTCACCCCTCCACTTT. The chain carries TRBV2 and TRBJ1-6, with D perhaps TRBD1 (5 bases). The CDR3 is 16 amino acids. The germline gives CDR1 SNHLY, CDR2 FYNNEI. Trimming removed 7 bases from V and 3 bases from J, with 16 bases in between. The full variable domain, completed using reference TRBV2 and TRBJ1-6, is EPEVTQTPSHQVTQMGQEVILRCVPISNHLYFYWYRQILGQKVEFLVSFYNNEISEKSEIFDDQFSVERPDGSNFTLKIRSTKLEDSAMYFCASTDSGGIYNSPLHFGNGTRLTVT.